What follows are 21 T cell receptor beta chains derived from one specimen sequenced in a study of shared clonotypes between healthy human individuals. The method was immunoSEQ multiplex PCR; TCRdb's version includes in-frame clones alone and lacks a portion of them. The sample holds 600,000 to 750,000 clones, approximately 79% seen once. Input material: memory CD4+ T cells sorted from blood. Subset indicated: CD45RA-negative fraction. The receptors were sampled from a woman aged 25 to 45 in good health.

CDR3 in amino acids: CASSPRTGKETQYF. The DNA of the CDR3 is TGTGCCAGCTCACCACGGACAGGGAAAGAGACCCAGTACTTC. The chain is built from TRBV18 and TRBJ2-5; TRBD1 agrees at 8 bases. Germline CDR1 reads KGHSH; CDR2 reads LQKENI. This CDR3 comprises 14 residues. Unmatched junction bases numbered 1, after V lost 1 base and J lost 3 bases.

This clone was detected a few times. The V call is TRBV27, the J call TRBJ1-1; 8 bases map to TRBD1. Germline CDR1 is MNHEY and CDR2 is SMNVEV (reference sequence). V lost 4 bases to trimming and J lost 5 bases; unmatched junction nucleotides: 6. The CDR3 covers 14 residues. The CDR3 region is CASSSYGQGTEAFF. DNA for the CDR3: TGTGCCAGCAGTTCCTACGGACAGGGTACTGAAGCTTTCTTT.

This clone was counted between two and nine times. This sequence joins TRBV28 and TRBJ1-5; D is unresolved. V lost 0 bases, J lost 6 bases, and 9 bases lay in between. This CDR3 has 14 amino acids. The germline V gene encodes CDR1 MDHEN and CDR2 SYDVKM. CDR3 coding DNA: TGTGCCAGCAGTTTATGGGGCTCGGGTCAGCCCCAGCATTTT. Amino acid sequence: CASSLWGSGQPQHF.

This clone occurred a few times. The rearrangement uses TRBV6-5 and TRBJ2-1; 10 bases line up with TRBD2. This CDR3 has 15 residues. Per germline, CDR1 MNHEY and CDR2 SVGAGI. J gave up 3 bases and V 5 bases, and 4 bases lay outside the gene matches. CDR3 sequence: CASSVSSGSYNEQFF. The CDR3 nucleotides are TGTGCCAGCAGTGTATCTAGCGGGAGCTACAATGAGCAGTTCTTC.

This chain uses TRBV5-1 with TRBJ2-2; D not certain. This CDR3 region has 15 residues. V was clipped by 0 bases and J by 6 bases, with 12 bases between them. In germline, CDR1 is SGHRS, CDR2 YFSETQ. CDR3 in DNA: TGCGCCAGCAGCTTGGATGCCCCTGGAGCCGGGGAGCTGTTTTTT. Translated, it gives CASSLDAPGAGELFF.

The rearrangement links TRBV19 to TRBJ1-1; no reliable D call. V shed 4 bases and J shed 7 bases, with 10 bases lying between them. The CDR3 spans 12 residues. Germline CDR1 LNHDA, CDR2 SQIVND (reference sequence). The CDR3 reads CASSTMAVEAFF. DNA of the CDR3: TGTGCCAGTAGTACTATGGCAGTTGAAGCTTTCTTT.

V usage is TRBV4-1 and J usage is TRBJ2-7; D uncertain. The CDR3 covers 14 residues. V gave up 0 bases and J gave up 0 bases, with 6 bases separating them. Germline V gene sequence: CDR1 MGHRA, CDR2 YSYEKL. The CDR3 loop reads CASSQDQSSYEQYF. The CDR3 coding sequence is TGCGCCAGCAGCCAAGATCAGTCCTCCTACGAGCAGTACTTC.

The CDR3 region is CASSLGTDRFAGEQYF. The CDR3, as DNA: TGCGCCAGCAGCTTGGGGACAGATCGTTTTGCCGGCGAGCAGTACTTC. V and J are TRBV5-1 and TRBJ2-7; the D gene is possibly TRBD1 (6 bases). The CDR3 sequence is 16 residues long. Germline assignment: CDR1 SGHRS and CDR2 YFSETQ. The germline V and J ends were trimmed by 0 bases and 6 bases, with 19 bases remaining between them.

V usage is TRBV19 and J usage is TRBJ1-2; D is perhaps TRBD1 (6 bases). The CDR3 is made up of 16 amino acids. Trimming left V 6 bases short and J 4 bases short, with 21 bases between. The germline gives CDR1 LNHDA, CDR2 SQIVND (reference sequence). The CDR3 DNA reads as TGTGCCAGTAGCGAGCCCCTCAGGGGAGTTATCTATGGCTACACCTTC. Protein product: CASSEPLRGVIYGYTF. Full variable domain (missing parts from reference TRBV19 and TRBJ1-2): DGGITQSPKYLFRKEGQNVTLSCEQNLNHDAMYWYRQDPGQGLRLIYYSQIVNDFQKGDIAEGYSVSREKKESFPLTVTSAQKNPTAFYLCASSEPLRGVIYGYTFGSGTRLTVV.

This clone was recorded many times. The chain links TRBV6-5 to TRBJ2-1, with D perhaps matching TRBD1 (6 bases). CDR1 is MNHEY, CDR2 SVGAGI, per germline. The CDR3 covers 12 residues. V lost 6 bases and J 5 bases, leaving 8 bases between the germline ends. The CDR3 region is CASRQGDNEQFF. The CDR3 DNA follows: TGTGCCAGCAGACAGGGTGACAATGAGCAGTTCTTC.

CDR3 bases: TGTGCCAGCTCCCTAGCGGGAGGGCCCACCGGGGAGCTGTTTTTT. As protein: CASSLAGGPTGELFF. The gene calls are TRBV2 and TRBJ2-2, with TRBD2 matching 12 bases. This CDR3 region has 15 residues. The trim removed 8 bases at V and 4 bases at J, leaving 5 bases unmatched. Germline CDR1 reads SNHLY; CDR2 reads FYNNEI.

The rearrangement joins TRBV18 to TRBJ2-7; 11 bases match TRBD2. Germline V gives CDR1 KGHSH, CDR2 LQKENI. Unmatched junction bases numbered 11, after V lost 6 bases and J lost 4 bases. CDR3 size: 16 residues. The CDR3 spells CASSPGPLAGAYEQYF. The DNA for the CDR3 is TGTGCCAGCTCCCCAGGACCACTAGCGGGAGCGTACGAGCAGTACTTC.

V is TRBV5-6 and J is TRBJ2-7; the D gene is possibly TRBD2 (5 bases). The CDR3 is 13 residues long. Per the germline V gene, CDR1 is SGHDT and CDR2 is YYEEEE. V shed 3 bases and J shed 5 bases, with 12 bases lying between them. CDR3 in amino acids: CASSSIPGDEQYF. The CDR3 DNA follows: TGTGCCAGCAGCTCGATCCCCGGGGACGAGCAGTACTTC.

V and J are TRBV5-4 and TRBJ2-7; tentative D call: TRBD2 (6 bases). Germline values: CDR1 SGHNT, CDR2 YYREEE (reference sequence). Trimming stripped 2 bases from V and 4 bases from J, with 16 bases between. The CDR3 sequence is 15 residues long. Written as DNA, the CDR3 is TGTGCCAGCAGCTTCGGCGGGGCGGCTCAATACGAGCAGTACTTC. Residues: CASSFGGAAQYEQYF.

The chain links TRBV28 to TRBJ1-2, with 7 bases that match TRBD1. The V gene end was trimmed by 4 bases and the J gene end by 6 bases; junction bases not matched to a gene: 2. Germline CDR1 reads MDHEN; CDR2 reads SYDVKM. This CDR3 has 12 amino acids. CDR3 protein: CASSSGGDGYTF. CDR3 coding DNA: TGTGCCAGCAGTTCAGGGGGAGATGGCTACACCTTC.

In its sample, this clone was seen a few times. The chain joins TRBV18 to TRBJ2-3; D perhaps matches TRBD2 (6 bases). Germline CDR1 KGHSH, CDR2 LQKENI. V was cut by 3 bases and J by 4 bases, with 17 bases left in between. The CDR3 is made up of 16 amino acids. CDR3 sequence: CASSPRAGGGADTQYF. DNA of the CDR3: TGTGCCAGCTCACCCCGTGCCGGGGGTGGGGCAGATACGCAGTATTTT.

As regards this clone: A read error is likely here: a far larger clone is one base away. This rearrangement joins TRBV29-1 to TRBJ2-5; 8 bases are a match to TRBD1. Germline V gene lookup returns CDR1 SQVTM and CDR2 ANQGSEA. CDR3 length: 13 amino acids. The CDR3 protein is CSVKDRGEETRYF. CDR3 nucleotides: TGCAGCGTTAAAGACAGGGGAGAAGAGACCCGGTACTTC.

The V gene is TRBV25-1, the J gene TRBJ2-1; weak D call: TRBD1 (5 bases). CDR3 size: 13 residues. From germline, CDR1 is MGHDK and CDR2 SYGVNS. Between the trimmed V and J ends, which lost 6 bases and 3 bases, there was a span of 9 bases. This CDR3 reads CASRGAYYNEQFF. CDR3 DNA: TGTGCCAGCAGAGGGGCTTACTACAATGAGCAGTTCTTC. Combining the CDR3 with reference TRBV25-1 and TRBJ2-1 gives the whole variable domain EADIYQTPRYLVIGTGKKITLECSQTMGHDKMYWYQQDPGMELHLIHYSYGVNSTEKGDLSSESTVSRIRTEHFPLTLESARPSHTSQYLCASRGAYYNEQFFGPGTRLTVL.

The genes are TRBV18 and TRBJ2-7, with 7 bases aligning to TRBD1. The germline V gene encodes CDR1 KGHSH and CDR2 LQKENI. V was pared by 2 bases and J by 5 bases, with 6 bases of the junction left unmatched. CDR3 length: 14 residues. The CDR3 nucleotides read TGTGCCAGCTCACCATTACAGGGGAGCAACGAGCAGTACTTC. Residues: CASSPLQGSNEQYF. The full variable domain, with the rest looked up from reference TRBV18 and TRBJ2-7, is NAGVMQNPRHLVRRRGQEARLRCSPMKGHSHVYWYRQLPEEGLKFMVYLQKENIIDESGMPKERFSAEFPKEGPSILRIQQVVRGDSAAYFCASSPLQGSNEQYFGPGTRLTVT.

This clone was counted only a few times. This chain joins TRBV18 and TRBJ1-2; TRBD1 matches 8 bases. With 0 bases clipped from V and 2 bases from J, the junction kept 5 bases outside the gene matches. This CDR3 comprises 16 residues. Per germline, CDR1 KGHSH and CDR2 LQKENI. CDR3 sequence: CASSPPSGGGNYGYTF. In nucleotides, the CDR3 is TGTGCCAGCTCACCACCGTCAGGGGGCGGAAACTATGGCTACACCTTC.

Comments on this clone: Other DNA sequences in this specimen translate into the identical CDR3. The chain carries TRBV10-1 and TRBJ2-7; a weak D match, TRBD2 (6 bases). The CDR3 is 13 amino acids. The germline CDR1 and CDR2 sequences are WNHNN and SYGVQD (reference sequence). The V end lost 4 bases, the J end lost 0 bases, and 7 bases lay between the germline ends. The chain's CDR3 is CASSVGGSYEQYF. The CDR3 nucleotides read TGCGCCAGCAGTGTGGGGGGCTCCTACGAGCAGTACTTC.